This TCR beta chain was sequenced for a study of CD8 T cells in ankylosing spondylitis. About this clonotype itself: Its matching antigen is unknown.

V lost 4 bases and J 0 bases, leaving 6 bases between the germline ends. The CDR3 consists of 13 residues. Germline assignment: CDR1 SNHLY and CDR2 FYNNEI. It was by quantitative 5'-RACE with molecular barcodes that TCR beta libraries were made. TCRdb re-called the 5' RACE reads with MiXCR, one entry per CDR3 protein. The table shows about 540,000 distinct CDR3 sequences, with about 13% occurring only once. Findings and caveats of the study: CD8+ by phenotype, disease-linked clones were relatively rare in peripheral blood. Earlier work had already found some motif variants in reactive arthritis synovial fluid and blood. Seemingly distinctive of ankylosing spondylitis blood was a TCR beta motif formed by eight highly homologous variants.

The rearrangement uses TRBV2 and TRBJ1-2; D ambiguous. Sample: blood, either unsorted or a sorted T cell fraction (not recorded which). The TCR originated in a male donor with ankylosing spondylitis. The CDR3 spells CASSAKPNYGYTF. The CDR3 DNA is TGTGCCAGCAGTGCAAAGCCTAACTATGGCTACACCTTC.